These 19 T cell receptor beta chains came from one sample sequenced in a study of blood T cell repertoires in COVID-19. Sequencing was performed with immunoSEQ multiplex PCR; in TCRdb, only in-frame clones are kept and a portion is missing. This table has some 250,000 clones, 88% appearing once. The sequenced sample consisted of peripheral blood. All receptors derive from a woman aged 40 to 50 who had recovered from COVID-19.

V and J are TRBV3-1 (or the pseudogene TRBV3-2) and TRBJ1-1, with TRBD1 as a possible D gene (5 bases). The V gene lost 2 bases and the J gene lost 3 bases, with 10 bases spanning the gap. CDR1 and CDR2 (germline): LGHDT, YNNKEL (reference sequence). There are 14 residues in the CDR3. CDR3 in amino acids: CASSQPRQYTEAFF. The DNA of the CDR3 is TGTGCCAGCAGCCAACCCAGACAGTACACTGAAGCTTTCTTT.

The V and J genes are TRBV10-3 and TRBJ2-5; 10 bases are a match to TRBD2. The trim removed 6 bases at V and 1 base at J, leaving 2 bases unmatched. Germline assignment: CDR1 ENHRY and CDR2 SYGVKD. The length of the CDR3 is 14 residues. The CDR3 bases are TGTGCCATCAGCCAGCGGGAGGGCCAAGAGACCCAGTACTTC. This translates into CAISQREGQETQYF.

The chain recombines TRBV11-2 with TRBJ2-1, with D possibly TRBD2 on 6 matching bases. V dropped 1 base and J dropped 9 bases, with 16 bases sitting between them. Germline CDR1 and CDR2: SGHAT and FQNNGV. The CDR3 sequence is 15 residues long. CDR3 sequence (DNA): TGTGCCAGCAGCTTAGCTGGCAGAATGCGGGGTGAGCAGTTCTTC. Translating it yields CASSLAGRMRGEQFF.

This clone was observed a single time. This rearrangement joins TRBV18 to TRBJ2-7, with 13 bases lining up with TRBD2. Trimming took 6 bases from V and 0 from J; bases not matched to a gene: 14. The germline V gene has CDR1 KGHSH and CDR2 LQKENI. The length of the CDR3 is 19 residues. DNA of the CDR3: TGTGCCAGCTCCCGGACCCCGGGACTAGCGGGACCAAACTCCTACGAGCAGTACTTC. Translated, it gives CASSRTPGLAGPNSYEQYF. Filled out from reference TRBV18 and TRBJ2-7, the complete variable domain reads NAGVMQNPRHLVRRRGQEARLRCSPMKGHSHVYWYRQLPEEGLKFMVYLQKENIIDESGMPKERFSAEFPKEGPSILRIQQVVRGDSAAYFCASSRTPGLAGPNSYEQYFGPGTRLTVT.

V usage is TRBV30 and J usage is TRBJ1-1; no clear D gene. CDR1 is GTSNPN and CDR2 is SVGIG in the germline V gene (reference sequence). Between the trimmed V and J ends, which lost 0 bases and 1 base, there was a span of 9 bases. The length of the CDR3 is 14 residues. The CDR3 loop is CAWSVGLTNTEAFF. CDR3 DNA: TGTGCCTGGAGTGTTGGACTTACGAACACTGAAGCTTTCTTT.

For the CDR3, the DNA is TGTGCCAGCAGCACCCCCACCACGACTAGAGCCCATGAGCAGTTCTTC. It is translated as CASSTPTTTRAHEQFF. The chain combines TRBV7-9 with TRBJ2-1; D might be TRBD2 (6 bases). V lost 5 bases, J lost 8 bases, and 22 bases lay in between. From germline, CDR1 is SEHNR and CDR2 FQNEAQ (reference sequence). This CDR3 contains 16 residues.

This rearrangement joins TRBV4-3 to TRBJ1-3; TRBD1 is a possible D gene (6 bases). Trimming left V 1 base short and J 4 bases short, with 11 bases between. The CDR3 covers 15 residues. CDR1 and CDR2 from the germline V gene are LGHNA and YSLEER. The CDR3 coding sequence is TGCGCCAGCAGCCAAGTGGGGGCCGGCGGAAACACCATATATTTT. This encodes CASSQVGAGGNTIYF.

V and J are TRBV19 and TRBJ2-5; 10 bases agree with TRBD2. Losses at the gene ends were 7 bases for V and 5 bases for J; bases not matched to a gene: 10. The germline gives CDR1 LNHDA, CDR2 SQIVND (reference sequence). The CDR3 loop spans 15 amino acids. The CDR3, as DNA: TGTGCCAGTACGGCTAGCGGGAGTCGGGCGGAGACCCAGTACTTC. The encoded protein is CASTASGSRAETQYF. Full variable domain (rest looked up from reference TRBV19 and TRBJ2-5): DGGITQSPKYLFRKEGQNVTLSCEQNLNHDAMYWYRQDPGQGLRLIYYSQIVNDFQKGDIAEGYSVSREKKESFPLTVTSAQKNPTAFYLCASTASGSRAETQYFGPGTRLLVL.

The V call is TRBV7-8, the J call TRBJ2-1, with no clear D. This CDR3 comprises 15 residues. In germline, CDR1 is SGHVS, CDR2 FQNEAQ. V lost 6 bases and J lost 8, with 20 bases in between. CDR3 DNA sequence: TGTGCCAGCAGAAGCTTTGGCGCGCTGGGCGATGAGCAGTTCTTC. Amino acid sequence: CASRSFGALGDEQFF.

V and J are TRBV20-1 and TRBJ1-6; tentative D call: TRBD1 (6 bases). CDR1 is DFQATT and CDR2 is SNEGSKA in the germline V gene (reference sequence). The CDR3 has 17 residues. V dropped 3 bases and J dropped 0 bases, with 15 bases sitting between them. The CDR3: CSASYHPDSSYNSPLHF. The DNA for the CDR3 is TGCAGTGCTAGTTACCATCCGGACAGCTCCTATAATTCACCCCTCCACTTT.

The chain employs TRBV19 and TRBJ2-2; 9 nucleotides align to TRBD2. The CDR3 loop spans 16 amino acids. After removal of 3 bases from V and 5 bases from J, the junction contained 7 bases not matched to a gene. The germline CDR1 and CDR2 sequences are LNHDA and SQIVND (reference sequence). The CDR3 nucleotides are TGTGCCAGTAGTATGGGGGGACTAGCCCGTACCGGGGAGCTGTTTTTT. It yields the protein CASSMGGLARTGELFF.

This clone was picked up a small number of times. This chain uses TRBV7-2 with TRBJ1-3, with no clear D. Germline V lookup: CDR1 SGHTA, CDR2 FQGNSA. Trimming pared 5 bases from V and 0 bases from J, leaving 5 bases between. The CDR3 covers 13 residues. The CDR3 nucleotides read TGTGCCAGCAGCCAGTACTCTGGAAACACCATATATTTT. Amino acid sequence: CASSQYSGNTIYF.

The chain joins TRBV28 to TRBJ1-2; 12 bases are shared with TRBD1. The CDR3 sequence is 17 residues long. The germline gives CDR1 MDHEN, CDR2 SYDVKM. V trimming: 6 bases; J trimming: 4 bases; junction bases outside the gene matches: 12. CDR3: CASRTTGTGGWVYGYTF. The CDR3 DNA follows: TGTGCCAGCAGGACCACCGGGACAGGGGGCTGGGTCTATGGCTACACCTTC.

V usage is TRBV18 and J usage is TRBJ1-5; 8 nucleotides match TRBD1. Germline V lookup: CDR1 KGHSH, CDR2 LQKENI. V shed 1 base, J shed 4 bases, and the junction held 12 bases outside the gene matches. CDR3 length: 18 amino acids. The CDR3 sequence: CASSPRRAGGNRNQPQHF. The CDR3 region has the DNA TGTGCCAGCTCACCACGACGGGCAGGGGGCAATCGGAATCAGCCCCAGCATTTT.

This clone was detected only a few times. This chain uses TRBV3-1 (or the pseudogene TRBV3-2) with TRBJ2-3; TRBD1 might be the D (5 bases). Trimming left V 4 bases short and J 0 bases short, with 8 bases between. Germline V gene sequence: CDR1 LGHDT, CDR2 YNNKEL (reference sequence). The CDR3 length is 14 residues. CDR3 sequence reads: CASSLDISTDTQYF. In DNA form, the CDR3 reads TGTGCCAGCAGCCTGGACATTAGCACAGATACGCAGTATTTT.

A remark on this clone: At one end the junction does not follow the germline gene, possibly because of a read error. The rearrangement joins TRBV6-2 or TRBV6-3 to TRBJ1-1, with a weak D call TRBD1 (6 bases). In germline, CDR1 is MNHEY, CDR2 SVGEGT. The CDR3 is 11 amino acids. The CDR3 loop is CASSYAGQFVF. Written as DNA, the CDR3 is TGTGCCAGCAGTTACGCTGGACAGTTTGTCTTT.

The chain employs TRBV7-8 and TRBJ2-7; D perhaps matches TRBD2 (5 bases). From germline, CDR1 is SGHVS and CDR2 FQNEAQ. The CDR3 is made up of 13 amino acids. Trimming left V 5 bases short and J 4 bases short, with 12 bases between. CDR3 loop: CASSRNPGYEQYV. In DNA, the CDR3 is TGTGCCAGCAGCCGGAACCCGGGATACGAGCAGTACGTC.

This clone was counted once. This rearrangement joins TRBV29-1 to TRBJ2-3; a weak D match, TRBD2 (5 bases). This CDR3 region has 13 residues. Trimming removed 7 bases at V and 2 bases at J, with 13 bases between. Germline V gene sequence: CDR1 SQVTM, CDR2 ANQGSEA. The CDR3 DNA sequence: TGCAGCGGCCGGCGGGTCTCCACAGATACGCAGTATTTT. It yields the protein CSGRRVSTDTQYF.

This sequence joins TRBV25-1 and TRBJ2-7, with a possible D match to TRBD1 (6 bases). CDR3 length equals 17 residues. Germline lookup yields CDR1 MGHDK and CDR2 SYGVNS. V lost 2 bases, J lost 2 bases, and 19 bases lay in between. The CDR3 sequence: CASSEGWRTVGTYEQYV. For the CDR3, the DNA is TGTGCCAGCAGTGAAGGGTGGAGGACAGTGGGGACCTACGAGCAGTACGTC.